Included here is one TCR beta chain sequence, with context. No antigen is known for it. The germline V gene has CDR1 MNHEY and CDR2 SVGAGI. V was clipped by 5 bases and J by 1 base; unmatched bases: 14. This CDR3 contains 18 residues. The source of the sample is a study of human T cells and chemical hapten exposure. General observations from the study: The study found that DPC sensitization did not change TCRs above 1 in 1000 frequency.

Each cDNA molecule in the library carried unique molecular identifiers. In the study's own analysis: Ranging from about 20,000 to 750,000, TCR counts per sample had a median value of about 96,000. TCRdb reprocessed the RACE reads with MiXCR, giving one entry per CDR3 protein. Here the V and J calls rest on TCRdb's processing, not on the authors' analysis. The sample carries 180,000 or so distinct CDR3 sequences, around 23% recorded once. Time point noted: patch test 3, about 24 weeks after DPC sensitization. Treatment here: therapeutic diphenylcyclopropenone sensitization with weekly scalp DPC. Suited to DPC and affected by alopecia, the donors ranged from 18 to 70 years old.

This clonotype originated in a woman aged 40-49 years with alopecia areata. Some clones in this sample may be carry-over from other donors' samples. The sequenced sample was whole blood, obtained in connection with sensitization to the hapten diphenylcyclopropenone (DPC). V usage is TRBV6-5 and J usage is TRBJ1-5, with 7 bases identical to TRBD1. DNA of the CDR3: TGTGCCAGCAGTCGAGGGGCAGGGGGAGTTTGGAGCAATCAGCCCCAGCATTTT. This codes for CASSRGAGGVWSNQPQHF.